This TCR beta chain comes out of a study of T cell repertoires in cytomegalovirus infection. About the research overall: HLA-B-restricted CMV epitopes that are well studied were used alongside recently identified HLA-C-restricted ones. Public TCR beta signatures indicated both CMV infection and matching HLA type. Study findings and constraints: CMV-specific TCR beta clonotypes restricted by HLA-C dominated the ex vivo response.

TCRdb passed the reads through MiXCR, listing each CDR3 protein once. There are about half a million distinct CDR3 sequences in the sample; 33% occur only once, and roughly a sixth lies in the top ten. Comment on this clonotype: Antigen specificity is unknown. Relative to the germline gene, one junction end is altered; a read error may explain this.

CDR3 length equals 15 residues. Here the sequenced sample was cultured PBMCs, taken from culture after CMV antigen stimulation. This TCR came from a human donor in good health (CMV status not recorded). Some clones in this sample may be carry-over from other donors' samples. The V and J genes are TRBV5-3 and TRBJ2-5; the match to TRBD1 covers 8 bases. TRBV5-3 is labeled an ORF, and its function is uncertain. Here the CDR3 reads CASSSVQGAQETQYF. Written as DNA, the CDR3 is TGTGCCAGCAGCTCGGTTCAGGGGGCTCAAGAGACCCAGTACTTC.